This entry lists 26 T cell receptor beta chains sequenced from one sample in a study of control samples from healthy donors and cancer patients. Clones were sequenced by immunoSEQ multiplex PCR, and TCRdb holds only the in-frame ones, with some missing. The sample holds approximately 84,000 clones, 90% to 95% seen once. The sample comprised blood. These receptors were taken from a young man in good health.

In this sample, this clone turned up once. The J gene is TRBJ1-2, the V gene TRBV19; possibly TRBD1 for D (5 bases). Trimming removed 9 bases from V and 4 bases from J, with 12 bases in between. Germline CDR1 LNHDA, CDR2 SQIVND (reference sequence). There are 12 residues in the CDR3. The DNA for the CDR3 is TGTGCCAGCAGACAGTTGATCTATGGCTACACCTTC. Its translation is CASRQLIYGYTF.

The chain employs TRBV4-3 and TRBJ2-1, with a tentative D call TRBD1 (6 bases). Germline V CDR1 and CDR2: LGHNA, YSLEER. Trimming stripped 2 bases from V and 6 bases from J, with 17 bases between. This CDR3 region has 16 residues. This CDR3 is CASSQPVGATVNEQFF. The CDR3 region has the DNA TGCGCCAGCAGCCAACCAGTGGGGGCCACGGTCAATGAGCAGTTCTTC.

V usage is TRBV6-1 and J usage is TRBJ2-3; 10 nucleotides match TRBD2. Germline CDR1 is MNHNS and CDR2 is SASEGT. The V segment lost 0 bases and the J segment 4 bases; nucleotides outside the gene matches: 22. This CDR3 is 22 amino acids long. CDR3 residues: CASSEALVIALTSGIMADTQYF. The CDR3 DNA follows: TGTGCCAGCAGTGAAGCGCTGGTCATTGCCCTTACTAGCGGGATCATGGCAGATACGCAGTATTTT.

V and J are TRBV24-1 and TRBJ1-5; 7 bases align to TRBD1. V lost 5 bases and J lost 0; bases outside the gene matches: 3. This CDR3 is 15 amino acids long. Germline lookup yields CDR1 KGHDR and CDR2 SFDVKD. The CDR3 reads CATSGGTDSNQPQHF. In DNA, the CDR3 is TGTGCCACCAGTGGCGGGACAGATAGCAATCAGCCCCAGCATTTT.

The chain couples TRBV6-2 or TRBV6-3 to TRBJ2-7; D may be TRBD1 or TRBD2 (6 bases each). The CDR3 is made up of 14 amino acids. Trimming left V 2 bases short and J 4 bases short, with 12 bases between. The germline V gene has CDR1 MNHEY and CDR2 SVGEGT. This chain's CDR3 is CASSYPGAHYEQYF. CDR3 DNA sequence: TGTGCCAGCAGTTACCCGGGGGCGCATTACGAGCAGTACTTC.

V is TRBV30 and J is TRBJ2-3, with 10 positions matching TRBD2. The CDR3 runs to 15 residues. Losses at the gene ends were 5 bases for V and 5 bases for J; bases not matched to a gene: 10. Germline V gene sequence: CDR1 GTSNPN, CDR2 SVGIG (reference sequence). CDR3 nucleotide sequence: TGTGCCTGGGTCCGGCTAGCGGGGGTTGGAGATACGCAGTATTTT. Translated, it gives CAWVRLAGVGDTQYF.

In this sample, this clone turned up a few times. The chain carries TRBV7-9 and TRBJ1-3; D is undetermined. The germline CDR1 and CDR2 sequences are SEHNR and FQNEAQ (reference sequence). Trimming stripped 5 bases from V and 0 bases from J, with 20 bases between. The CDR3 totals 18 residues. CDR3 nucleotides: TGTGCCAGCAGCCCTGGGCTGTTCCGACGATCCTCTGGAAACACCATATATTTT. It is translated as CASSPGLFRRSSGNTIYF.

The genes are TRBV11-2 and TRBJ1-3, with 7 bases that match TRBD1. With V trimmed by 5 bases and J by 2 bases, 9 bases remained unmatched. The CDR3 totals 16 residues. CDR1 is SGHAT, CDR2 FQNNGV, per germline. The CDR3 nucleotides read TGTGCCAGCAGCAGCGGGGACAGCTTGCCTGGAAACACCATATATTTT. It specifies CASSSGDSLPGNTIYF.

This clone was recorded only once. CDR3 region: CASSVTGRSSYNEQFF. The DNA of the CDR3 is TGTGCCAGCAGCGTAACCGGCCGGAGCTCCTACAATGAGCAGTTCTTC. J is TRBJ2-1 and V is TRBV9; no clear D. The CDR3 sequence is 16 residues long. The ends were cut back, 1 base at V and 0 bases at J, with 11 bases in the middle. Germline assignment: CDR1 SGDLS and CDR2 YYNGEE.

CDR3 nucleotide sequence: TGCGCCAGCAGCTTTGGGCCTGGCAATCAGCCCCAGCATTTT. It specifies CASSFGPGNQPQHF. The rearrangement links TRBV5-1 to TRBJ1-5; D is uncertain. The CDR3 length is 14 residues. The germline V gene encodes CDR1 SGHRS and CDR2 YFSETQ. The ends were cut back, 2 bases at V and 2 bases at J, with 8 bases in the middle.

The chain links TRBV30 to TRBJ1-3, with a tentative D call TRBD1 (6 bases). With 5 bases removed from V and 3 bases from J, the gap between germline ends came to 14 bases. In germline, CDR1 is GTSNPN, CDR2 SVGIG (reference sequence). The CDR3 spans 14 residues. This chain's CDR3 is CAWVRTGNGNTIYF. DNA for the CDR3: TGTGCCTGGGTTCGAACAGGGAATGGAAACACCATATATTTT.

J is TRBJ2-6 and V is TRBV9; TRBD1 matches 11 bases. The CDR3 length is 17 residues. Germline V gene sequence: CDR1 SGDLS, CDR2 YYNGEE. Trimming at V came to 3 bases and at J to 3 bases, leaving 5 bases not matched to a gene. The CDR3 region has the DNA TGTGCCAGCAGCGCCGGGACAGGGGGTGGTGGGGCCAACGTCCTGACTTTC. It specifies CASSAGTGGGGANVLTF.

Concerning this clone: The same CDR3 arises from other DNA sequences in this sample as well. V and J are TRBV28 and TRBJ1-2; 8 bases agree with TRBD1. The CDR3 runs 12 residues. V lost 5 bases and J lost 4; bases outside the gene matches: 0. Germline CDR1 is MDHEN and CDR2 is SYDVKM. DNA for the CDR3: TGTGCCAGCAGTGACAGGGGCTATGGCTACACCTTC. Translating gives CASSDRGYGYTF.

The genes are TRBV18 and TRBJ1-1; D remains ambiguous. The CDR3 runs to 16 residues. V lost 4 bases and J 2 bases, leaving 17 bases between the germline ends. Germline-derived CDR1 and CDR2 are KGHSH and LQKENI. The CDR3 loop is CASSQSGSTSNTEAFF. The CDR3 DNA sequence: TGTGCCAGCTCACAATCGGGGAGTACATCTAACACTGAAGCTTTCTTT. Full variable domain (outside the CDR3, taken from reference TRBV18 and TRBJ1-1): NAGVMQNPRHLVRRRGQEARLRCSPMKGHSHVYWYRQLPEEGLKFMVYLQKENIIDESGMPKERFSAEFPKEGPSILRIQQVVRGDSAAYFCASSQSGSTSNTEAFFGQGTRLTVV.

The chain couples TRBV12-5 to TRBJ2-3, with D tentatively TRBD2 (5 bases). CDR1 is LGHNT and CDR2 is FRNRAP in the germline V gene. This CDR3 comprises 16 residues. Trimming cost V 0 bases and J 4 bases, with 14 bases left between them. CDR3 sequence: CASGLVLGETPDTQYF. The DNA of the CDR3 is TGTGCTAGTGGTTTGGTACTAGGAGAAACGCCAGATACGCAGTATTTT.

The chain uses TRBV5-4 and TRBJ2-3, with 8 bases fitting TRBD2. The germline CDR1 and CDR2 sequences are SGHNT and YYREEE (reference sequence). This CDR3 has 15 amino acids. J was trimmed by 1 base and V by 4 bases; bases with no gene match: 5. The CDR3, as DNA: TGTGCCAGCAGCAGGCGGGGGGCGGGCACAGATACGCAGTATTTT. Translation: CASSRRGAGTDTQYF.

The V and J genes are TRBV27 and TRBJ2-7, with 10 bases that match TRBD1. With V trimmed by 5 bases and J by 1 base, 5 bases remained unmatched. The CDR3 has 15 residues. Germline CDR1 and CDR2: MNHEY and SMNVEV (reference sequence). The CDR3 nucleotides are TGTGCCAGCAGTGGGAGGGACAGGGGTTCCTACGAGCAGTACTTC. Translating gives CASSGRDRGSYEQYF.

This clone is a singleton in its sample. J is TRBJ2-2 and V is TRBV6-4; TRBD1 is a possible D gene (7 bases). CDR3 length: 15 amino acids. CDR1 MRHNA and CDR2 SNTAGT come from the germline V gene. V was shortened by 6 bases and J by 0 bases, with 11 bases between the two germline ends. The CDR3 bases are TGTGCCAGCAGCCCCAGGGGGGCGAACACCGGGGAGCTGTTTTTT. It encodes CASSPRGANTGELFF.

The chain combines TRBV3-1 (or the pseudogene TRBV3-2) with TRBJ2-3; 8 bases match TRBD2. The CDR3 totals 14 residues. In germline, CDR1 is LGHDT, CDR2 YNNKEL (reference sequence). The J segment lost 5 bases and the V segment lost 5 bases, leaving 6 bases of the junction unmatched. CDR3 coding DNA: TGTGCCAGCAGCGTTAGCGGGGATGGAGATACGCAGTATTTT. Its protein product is CASSVSGDGDTQYF.

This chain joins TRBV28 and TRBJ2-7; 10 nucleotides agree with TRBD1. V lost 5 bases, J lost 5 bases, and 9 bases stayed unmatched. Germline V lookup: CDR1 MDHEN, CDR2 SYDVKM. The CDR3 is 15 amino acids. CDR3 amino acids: CASSNGGTGDDEQYF. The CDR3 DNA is TGTGCCAGCAGTAACGGTGGGACAGGGGACGACGAGCAGTACTTC.

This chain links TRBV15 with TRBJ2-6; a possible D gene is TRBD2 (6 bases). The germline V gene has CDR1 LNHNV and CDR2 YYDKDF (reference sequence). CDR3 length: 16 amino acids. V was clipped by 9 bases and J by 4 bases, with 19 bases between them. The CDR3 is CATRSYSGWGANVLTF. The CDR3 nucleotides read TGTGCCACTAGGTCGTACAGCGGGTGGGGGGCCAACGTCCTGACTTTC.

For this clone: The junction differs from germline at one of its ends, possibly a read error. The CDR3 protein is CTSSPPVGTYEQYF. In DNA, the CDR3 is TGCACCAGCAGCCCGCCGGTGGGAACCTACGAGCAGTACTTC. J is TRBJ2-7 and V is TRBV5-1; D gene uncertain. Looked up from germline, CDR1 is SGHRS and CDR2 is YFSETQ. There are 14 residues in the CDR3.

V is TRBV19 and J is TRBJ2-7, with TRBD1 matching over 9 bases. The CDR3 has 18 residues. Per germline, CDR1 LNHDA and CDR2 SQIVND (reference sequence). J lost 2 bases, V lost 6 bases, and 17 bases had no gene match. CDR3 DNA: TGTGCCAGTAGCCAACAGGGGGCCCAACCAGGAACGACCTACGAGCAGTACTTC. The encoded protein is CASSQQGAQPGTTYEQYF. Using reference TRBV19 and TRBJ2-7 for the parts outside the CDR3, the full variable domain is DGGITQSPKYLFRKEGQNVTLSCEQNLNHDAMYWYRQDPGQGLRLIYYSQIVNDFQKGDIAEGYSVSREKKESFPLTVTSAQKNPTAFYLCASSQQGAQPGTTYEQYFGPGTRLTVT.

This chain's CDR3 is CASSLVPRDITPYNEQFF. The CDR3 nucleotides read TGCGCCAGCAGCTTGGTGCCCCGGGACATCACGCCTTACAATGAGCAGTTCTTC. The rearrangement links TRBV5-1 to TRBJ2-1, with D possibly TRBD1 on 6 matching bases. The length of the CDR3 is 18 residues. CDR1 and CDR2 from the germline V gene are SGHRS and YFSETQ. V was clipped by 0 bases and J by 4 bases, with 20 bases between them.

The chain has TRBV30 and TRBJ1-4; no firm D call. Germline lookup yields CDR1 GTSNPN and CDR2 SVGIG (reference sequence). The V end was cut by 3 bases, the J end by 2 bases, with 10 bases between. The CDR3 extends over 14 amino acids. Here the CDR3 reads CAWRPGPTNEKLFF. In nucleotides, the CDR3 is TGTGCCTGGAGGCCGGGCCCTACTAATGAAAAACTGTTTTTT.

CDR3 DNA sequence: TGTGCCAGCAGCTTAGGAAGCGACTCGGCGACCTACGAGCAGTACTTC. Protein sequence: CASSLGSDSATYEQYF. The chain joins TRBV9 to TRBJ2-7; D is unclear. Germline values: CDR1 SGDLS, CDR2 YYNGEE. The CDR3 totals 16 residues. Trimming left V 4 bases short and J 2 bases short, with 19 bases between.